This paragraph covers one T cell receptor (beta chain) sequence. Which antigen it targets is not known. No per-base quality is available; no much larger clone lies one base away. Whole blood was collected in K2EDTA tubes by collaborating institutions according to the institutions' own protocols. For TCRbeta analysis, collaborators shipped samples as frozen whole blood, isolated PBMCs, or DNA extracted from either of those sample types. TCRbeta CDR3 regions were amplified from genomic DNA using the immunoSEQ Assay, a bias-controlled multiplex PCR. The original methods were these. Within the assay, amplification of reference gene primers was used to estimate how many nucleated cells each sample contained. To quantify the absolute abundance of each unique TCRbeta CDR3 rearrangement, sequence reads were collapsed and filtered. For each sample, productive Simpson clonality was calculated as the square root of Simpson's diversity index across productive rearrangements. TCRdb took over this immuneACCESS table, retaining in-frame rearrangements with V and J assigned. Such tables are incomplete; in checked studies, under half of the missing clones stem from an unresolved V gene, and the remainder is unexplained. D and trimming come from the DNA, and the V and J calls and clone size come from that table. For this sample there are under 65,000 clones; 90% appear just once. 9.1% of the sample is taken by the ten largest.

This entry belongs to a study of blood T cell repertoires in COVID-19 (dated by TCRdb to the early 2020s). Regarding the research as a whole: Samples from collaborators originated in the United States, Italy and Spain and spanned both the acute and convalescent phases of COVID-19. The prospective study material was composed of cDNA or gDNA derived from T cells, B-cell-depleted T cells, or PBMCs. Where HLA class I and class II types were available, the types were taken from metadata supplied by the sample provider, not from assay-based typing. The repertoires were released in a freely available public database meant as a resource for research on the immune response to SARS-CoV-2. The sample metadata nearly always contained a de-identified subject ID, COVID-19 status, age in years and sex. The dataset comprised deeply sampled blood TCRbeta repertoires from subjects exposed to, actively infected with, or recovered from COVID-19. Samples were obtained from the ongoing ImmuneRACE study (first 160 participants) and from approximately 1,200 subjects provided by 6 global collaborators.

Deletion took 5 bases off V and 4 bases off J, with a span of 17 bases between the germline ends. Sequences MNHEY (CDR1) and SMNVEV (CDR2) are obtained from the germline V gene (reference sequence). From the cysteine up to the phenylalanine, the CDR3 has a length of 15 residues. Only CDR3 DNA is held: 45 bases, read in frame from base 1. Broad study findings and their caveats: How much clinical and demographic metadata was included differed by source and by participant, and the metadata was provided uncurated.

Material for sequencing was peripheral blood. This chain joins TRBV27 to TRBJ2-5; too little of a D gene remains to name it. The sequence came from a woman of 80 years or more with active COVID-19. The DNA sequence is as follows: TGTGCCAGCAGTCCGGGTCTCAAAGGTGCAGAGACCCAGTACTTC. It encodes CASSPGLKGAETQYF.